A selection of T cell receptor beta chains follows, all from one sample in a study of control samples from healthy donors and cancer patients. Clones were sequenced by immunoSEQ multiplex PCR, and TCRdb holds only the in-frame ones, with some missing. The sample records about 170,000 clones, roughly 89% being singletons. The source material was blood. Receptors were obtained from a man aged 25 to 40 in good health. Each CDR3 is given with its conserved first and last residue. The D gene is left open where the match is weak. Some rows mark clone size as missing; the rest say once, few, many or name a class of expanded clone.

clone_size d_call j_call v_call cdr3_nt cdr3_aa
NA NA TRBJ2-5 TRBV6-1 TGTGCCAGCAGTCAAGTGGGCAGGAACCTTCTAGAGACCCAGTACTTC CASSQVGRNLLETQYF
NA NA TRBJ2-7 TRBV21-1 TGTGCCAGCAGCATCCGGACAGACCCGACCCGGGCCTACGAGCAGTACTTC CASSIRTDPTRAYEQYF
NA TRBD1 TRBJ2-1 TRBV18 TGTGCCAGCTCACCACCGGGACAGCCGTCTGAGCAGTTCTTC CASSPPGQPSEQFF
NA NA TRBJ1-1 TRBV13 TGTGCCAGCAGCTATAGGGTTGGGGGAAGAGTGGATGAAGCTTTCTTT CASSYRVGGRVDEAFF
NA NA TRBJ1-4 TRBV21-1 TGTGCCAGCAGCAAAGCATGGGATGCAACTAATGAAAAACTGTTTTTT CASSKAWDATNEKLFF
NA TRBD2 TRBJ2-5 TRBV7-9 TGTGCCAGCAGCTATCGGCGGGGGGACTCCACCCAAGAGACCCAGTACTTC CASSYRRGDSTQETQYF
NA NA TRBJ1-5 TRBV27 TGTGCCAGCAGTTTAGACCGGGGAAGTCAGCCCCAGCATTTT CASSLDRGSQPQHF
NA NA TRBJ2-1 TRBV19 TGTGCCAGTAAGGGGGGAAGCTCCTACAATGAGCAGTTCTTC CASKGGSSYNEQFF
NA NA TRBJ2-2 TRBV2 TGTGCCAGCTTAAGGGCAGGGATGCCCGGGGAGCTGTTTTTT CASLRAGMPGELFF
NA NA TRBJ2-2 TRBV3-1/TRBV3-2 TGTGCCAGCGCTCTGACAGGGTTCGGGGGCGGGGAGCTGTTTTTT CASALTGFGGGELFF
NA TRBD1 TRBJ2-7 TRBV15 TGTGCCACCAGCAATTGGGACAGGGGACCCTACGAGCAGTACTTC CATSNWDRGPYEQYF
NA TRBD2 TRBJ2-2 TRBV6-6 TGTGCCAGCAGTTACTCGGCAGGACTAGGAGGCGGGGAGCTGTTTTTT CASSYSAGLGGGELFF
NA NA TRBJ1-1 TRBV5-1 TGCGCCAGCACTACGACAGGAGATCTCACTGAAGCTTTCTTT CASTTTGDLTEAFF
NA NA TRBJ1-5 TRBV28 TGTGCCAGCAGTTCCCGCGGTCTTAGCAATCAGCCCCAGCATTTT CASSSRGLSNQPQHF
NA TRBD1 TRBJ2-7 TRBV29-1 TGCAGCGTTTCCGGGACAGGGAGCGAGCAGTACTTC CSVSGTGSEQYF
NA NA TRBJ2-1 TRBV30 TGTGCCTGGAAACGCGGGACCTACAATGAGCAGTTCTTC CAWKRGTYNEQFF
NA TRBD1 TRBJ1-5 TRBV10-3 TGTGCCATGGGGACAGGGGGGAGTCAGCCCCAGCATTTT CAMGTGGSQPQHF
NA NA TRBJ2-2 TRBV2 TGTGCCAGCGGAGGACGGGTTAACACCGGGGAGCTGTTTTTT CASGGRVNTGELFF
NA TRBD1 TRBJ2-3 TRBV11-2 TGTGCCAGCAGCCCCCGACAGGGGGCCATGGGGGATACGCAGTATTTT CASSPRQGAMGDTQYF
NA NA TRBJ2-7 TRBV3-1/TRBV3-2 TGTGCCAGCAGCCAGGGTTACTACGAGCAGTACTTC CASSQGYYEQYF
NA TRBD1 TRBJ1-1 TRBV18 TGTGCCAGCTCACCAATGACGACAGGGCATGCTGAAGCTTTCTTT CASSPMTTGHAEAFF
NA NA TRBJ1-1 TRBV19 TGTGCCAGTAGATGGGGCCAAAAGAACACTGAAGCTTTCTTT CASRWGQKNTEAFF
NA NA TRBJ1-2 TRBV28 TGTGCCAGCAGCCCAGGCGGGGATAACTATGGCTACACCTTC CASSPGGDNYGYTF
NA TRBD1 TRBJ2-5 TRBV7-9 TGTGCCAGCAGCTTAGGGACAGGGGCATCACAAGAGACCCAGTACTTC CASSLGTGASQETQYF
NA NA TRBJ1-5 TRBV2 TGTGCCAGCAGGGAGAGCAATCAGCCCCAGCATTTT CASRESNQPQHF
NA NA TRBJ1-5 TRBV27 TGTGCCAGCAGTTTAAAGGAAAATCAGCCCCAGCATTTT CASSLKENQPQHF
NA NA TRBJ2-7 TRBV7-2 TGTGCCAGCAGCTTAGCGATGGAAAAGACTTACGAGCAGTACTTC CASSLAMEKTYEQYF
NA NA TRBJ2-3 TRBV19 TGTGCCAGTAGTATAAAGGGAACAGGCACAGATACGCAGTATTTT CASSIKGTGTDTQYF
NA TRBD2 TRBJ2-1 TRBV20-1 TGCAGTGCTAGTGGGGTAGCGGGAGGTTCCTACAATGAGCAGTTCTTC CSASGVAGGSYNEQFF
NA TRBD2 TRBJ2-3 TRBV5-1 TGCGCCAGCAGCTTCGGGACTAGCGGCACAGATACGCAGTATTTT CASSFGTSGTDTQYF
NA NA TRBJ1-1 TRBV7-9 TGTGCCAGCAGCTTTGTAATAGGGGACAACACTGAAGCTTTCTTT CASSFVIGDNTEAFF
NA TRBD1 TRBJ2-7 TRBV3-1/TRBV3-2 TGTGCCAGCAGCCACCTCACAGGGACAGGGGTGAGCGAGCAGTACTTC CASSHLTGTGVSEQYF
NA NA TRBJ1-2 TRBV4-3 TGCGCCAGCAGCCAAGCCCGACTGGATGGCTACACCTTC CASSQARLDGYTF
NA NA TRBJ1-1 TRBV18 TGTGCCAGCTCACCAACCCGACAGACGAACACTGAAGCTTTCTTT CASSPTRQTNTEAFF
NA NA TRBJ1-1 TRBV7-9 TGTGCCAGCAGCTTAAACTTCGGGGTGGACACTGAAGCTTTCTTT CASSLNFGVDTEAFF
NA NA TRBJ1-1 TRBV7-2 TGTGCCAGCAGCTTGGGGGGATCGAACACTGAAGCTTTCTTT CASSLGGSNTEAFF
NA NA TRBJ2-5 TRBV20-1 TGCAGTGCTAGATCGGTGGAGACCCAGTACTTC CSARSVETQYF
NA NA TRBJ1-1 TRBV10-3 TGTGCCATCAGCGCTACAGTGAACACTGAAGCTTTCTTT CAISATVNTEAFF
NA TRBD1 TRBJ1-2 TRBV4-1 TGCGCCAGCAGCCAGGGGGACAGGGTGAGTGGCTACACCTTC CASSQGDRVSGYTF
NA TRBD2 TRBJ2-1 TRBV25-1 TGTGCCAGTTCGGCGGGGGGGCCTTACAATGAGCAGTTCTTC CASSAGGPYNEQFF
NA TRBD1 TRBJ1-2 TRBV28 TGTGCCAGCAATGGAAGCAGGACAGGGGTCTATGGCTACACCTTC CASNGSRTGVYGYTF
NA NA TRBJ2-2 TRBV14 TGTGCCAGCAGCCTAGCCCACGGGGAGCTGTTTTTT CASSLAHGELFF
NA NA TRBJ2-3 TRBV19 TGTGCCAGTAGGAGGGAGTGGACAGATACGCAGTATTTT CASRREWTDTQYF
once NA TRBJ2-6 TRBV6-5 TGTGCCAGCAGAAGAACTGGGGCCAACGTCCTGACTTTC CASRRTGANVLTF
once NA TRBJ1-4 TRBV7-2 TGTGCCAGCAGCTCCAGGGGTTTTGATACTAATGAAAAACTGTTTTTT CASSSRGFDTNEKLFF
NA TRBD2 TRBJ2-7 TRBV19 TGTGCCAGTAGTATAGATCTAAGCGGGATTAGAGGAGAGCAGTACTTC CASSIDLSGIRGEQYF
NA NA TRBJ2-4 TRBV7-4 TGTGCCAGCAGCTTAGACAAAAACATTCAGTACTTC CASSLDKNIQYF
NA TRBD2 TRBJ2-1 TRBV5-8 TGTGCCAGCAGCCAGACTAGCGGCAACAATGAGCAGTTCTTC CASSQTSGNNEQFF
NA NA TRBJ2-3 TRBV7-9 TGTGCCAGCAGCCGTAACTACCGGGAGGATACGCAGTATTTT CASSRNYREDTQYF
NA NA TRBJ2-5 TRBV29-1 TGCAGCGTTGAAGATCGAGTCAGTACATCCCGCAAGACCCAGTACTTC CSVEDRVSTSRKTQYF
once NA TRBJ2-3 TRBV7-9 TGTGCCAGCAGCGATGGCCCGGACAGCACAGATACGCAGTATTTT CASSDGPDSTDTQYF
NA NA TRBJ2-7 TRBV10-3 TGTGCCATCATGCCGGGAGTCCCCTACGGGCAGTACTTC CAIMPGVPYGQYF
once NA TRBJ1-5 TRBV19 TGTGCCAGTGTTGACAGAGACAATCAGCCCCAGCATTTT CASVDRDNQPQHF
few NA TRBJ1-1 TRBV13 TGTGCCAGCAGCTTAGATGTCAACACTGAAGCTTTCTTT CASSLDVNTEAFF
many TRBD2 TRBJ2-1 TRBV9 TGTGCCAGCAGCGGGGCTAGCGGGAGGGACGGTGAGCAGTTCTTC CASSGASGRDGEQFF
NA NA TRBJ2-3 TRBV2 TGTGCCAGCAGTCAGGGGAGAGATACGCAGTATTTT CASSQGRDTQYF
NA NA TRBJ1-6 TRBV5-1 TGCGCCAGCAGCGAAGACTCTACCTTCTCCTATAATTCACCCCTCCACTTT CASSEDSTFSYNSPLHF
NA TRBD1 TRBJ1-6 TRBV10-3 TGTGCCATCAGGGGACAGGCTAATTCACCCCTCCACTTT CAIRGQANSPLHF
NA TRBD1 TRBJ2-7 TRBV28 TGTGCCAGCAGTGGGGAAACAGGGGGCCGGGCGTACGAGCAGTACTTC CASSGETGGRAYEQYF
once TRBD2 TRBJ2-1 TRBV3-1/TRBV3-2 TGTGCCAGCAGCCCGGCCCCTAGCGGGGGGGTCAATGAGCAGTTCTTC CASSPAPSGGVNEQFF